A selection of T cell receptor beta chains follows, all from one sample in a study of PD-1 blockade in classical Hodgkin lymphoma. Sequenced by immunoSEQ multiplex PCR; TCRdb stores in-frame clones only, minus some. Among about 20,000 clones listed, around 73% were seen once. The sequences come from peripheral blood mononuclear cells (PBMCs), collected before the second cycle of nivolumab. The receptor set was obtained from a human donor with classical Hodgkin lymphoma. CDR3s include the opening cysteine and the closing phenylalanine or tryptophan. Each record gives: J gene, D gene, clone size, V gene, CDR3 DNA, CDR3 protein. The D gene is left open where the match is weak. A clone size is listed for some rows: how often the clone was seen (once, few, many), or a class if it is expanded.

J gene: TRBJ1-2
D gene: NA
clone size: once
V gene: TRBV20-1
CDR3 DNA: TGCAGTGCTAAGCAGGGGTATGGCTACACCTTC
CDR3 protein: CSAKQGYGYTF

J gene: TRBJ1-1
D gene: NA
clone size: NA
V gene: TRBV25-1
CDR3 DNA: TGTGCCAGCAGTGGCGCTGGGAGTACTGAAGCTTTCTTT
CDR3 protein: CASSGAGSTEAFF

J gene: TRBJ2-7
D gene: NA
clone size: NA
V gene: TRBV6-6
CDR3 DNA: TGTGCCAGCAGTTACGGGGACGGGAGCTCCTACGAGCAGTACTTC
CDR3 protein: CASSYGDGSSYEQYF

J gene: TRBJ2-7
D gene: NA
clone size: medium-sized
V gene: TRBV10-1
CDR3 DNA: TGCGCCAGCAGTGATTTAGTCTACGAGCAGTACTTC
CDR3 protein: CASSDLVYEQYF

J gene: TRBJ1-2
D gene: TRBD1
clone size: once
V gene: TRBV19
CDR3 DNA: TGTGCCAGTAGTCCCCGGGACAGTTATGGCTACACCTTC
CDR3 protein: CASSPRDSYGYTF

J gene: TRBJ2-7
D gene: TRBD1
clone size: NA
V gene: TRBV15
CDR3 DNA: TGTGCCACCAGCAGAGGACCCGGGAGAACAGGGGGCTACGAGCAGTACTTC
CDR3 protein: CATSRGPGRTGGYEQYF

J gene: TRBJ2-1
D gene: NA
clone size: NA
V gene: TRBV7-9
CDR3 DNA: TGTGCCAGCAGCCCGGGAAGGAATGAGCAGTTCTTC
CDR3 protein: CASSPGRNEQFF

J gene: TRBJ2-1
D gene: TRBD2
clone size: once
V gene: TRBV19
CDR3 DNA: TGTGCCAGTAGTATAGATCTAGCGGGTCTTTTCTTC
CDR3 protein: CASSIDLAGLFF

J gene: TRBJ2-3
D gene: TRBD1
clone size: NA
V gene: TRBV7-9
CDR3 DNA: TGTGCCAGCAGCCCCTTGGACAGGGGGACGACCGGTGCGCAGTATTTT
CDR3 protein: CASSPLDRGTTGAQYF

J gene: TRBJ2-7
D gene: TRBD2
clone size: few
V gene: TRBV5-1
CDR3 DNA: TGCGCCAGCAGGGGGGGTAGTAGCGGGACTAGGGAGCAGTACTTC
CDR3 protein: CASRGGSSGTREQYF

J gene: TRBJ2-1
D gene: NA
clone size: NA
V gene: TRBV10-3
CDR3 DNA: TGTGCCATCAGTGAGTCGCCCACAAGCGGCTACAATGAGCAGTTCTTC
CDR3 protein: CAISESPTSGYNEQFF

J gene: TRBJ1-1
D gene: TRBD1
clone size: NA
V gene: TRBV6-4
CDR3 DNA: TGTGCCAGCAGTGCCGAGACAGGGACTGAAGCTTTCTTT
CDR3 protein: CASSAETGTEAFF

J gene: TRBJ2-5
D gene: NA
clone size: NA
V gene: TRBV18
CDR3 DNA: TGTGCCAGCTCACCAGGGGCTCAAGAGACCCAGTACTTC
CDR3 protein: CASSPGAQETQYF

J gene: TRBJ2-7
D gene: NA
clone size: NA
V gene: TRBV9
CDR3 DNA: TGTGCCAGCAGCGGACACACAAGACTCGATCCCTACGAGCAGTACTTC
CDR3 protein: CASSGHTRLDPYEQYF

J gene: TRBJ1-2
D gene: NA
clone size: NA
V gene: TRBV12-5
CDR3 DNA: TGTGCTAGCGGGACATTCTATGGCTACACCTTC
CDR3 protein: CASGTFYGYTF

J gene: TRBJ2-7
D gene: TRBD1
clone size: few
V gene: TRBV5-1
CDR3 DNA: TGCGCCAGCAGCTTGTTGGGACAGGGGGCCTGGGAGCAGTACTTC
CDR3 protein: CASSLLGQGAWEQYF

J gene: TRBJ1-1
D gene: NA
clone size: NA
V gene: TRBV7-8
CDR3 DNA: TGTGCCAGCAGCTTGGGCGGGGGCACTGAAGCTTTCTTT
CDR3 protein: CASSLGGGTEAFF

J gene: TRBJ2-7
D gene: NA
clone size: NA
V gene: TRBV6-1
CDR3 DNA: TGTGCCAGCAGTTCCCTTTACGAGCAGTACTTC
CDR3 protein: CASSSLYEQYF

J gene: TRBJ2-1
D gene: NA
clone size: NA
V gene: TRBV6-5
CDR3 DNA: TGTGCCAGCAGTTACACTACAGGGATGAATGAGCAGTTCTTC
CDR3 protein: CASSYTTGMNEQFF

J gene: TRBJ1-1
D gene: NA
clone size: NA
V gene: TRBV6-6
CDR3 DNA: TGTGCCAGCAGACCCCTAGAGCGGACCACTGAAGCTTTCTTT
CDR3 protein: CASRPLERTTEAFF

J gene: TRBJ2-5
D gene: TRBD2
clone size: NA
V gene: TRBV2
CDR3 DNA: TGTGCCAGCAGTGGGACTAGCGGAGGGCGGGAGACCCAGTACTTC
CDR3 protein: CASSGTSGGRETQYF

J gene: TRBJ1-1
D gene: NA
clone size: once
V gene: TRBV27
CDR3 DNA: TGTGCCAGCAAGCAGGGAAGGTCGAACACTGAAGCTTTCTTT
CDR3 protein: CASKQGRSNTEAFF

J gene: TRBJ1-1
D gene: NA
clone size: NA
V gene: TRBV19
CDR3 DNA: TGTGCCAGTAGTATGGGTCAGTTGAACACTGAAGCTTTCTTT
CDR3 protein: CASSMGQLNTEAFF

J gene: TRBJ2-3
D gene: TRBD2
clone size: NA
V gene: TRBV7-6
CDR3 DNA: TGTGCCAGCAGCCCCGGGACTAGCGGAGATACGCAGTATTTT
CDR3 protein: CASSPGTSGDTQYF

J gene: TRBJ2-6
D gene: NA
clone size: few
V gene: TRBV18
CDR3 DNA: TGTGCCAGCTCACCCCTCTCTGGGGCCAACGTCCTGACTTTC
CDR3 protein: CASSPLSGANVLTF

J gene: TRBJ2-5
D gene: NA
clone size: NA
V gene: TRBV6-5
CDR3 DNA: TGTGCCAGCAGTTACTCGGGCCGAGCTTGGACCCAGTACTTC
CDR3 protein: CASSYSGRAWTQYF

J gene: TRBJ1-6
D gene: NA
clone size: NA
V gene: TRBV4-1
CDR3 DNA: TGCGCCAGCAGCCAAGATCAGGGGTCACCCCTCCACTTT
CDR3 protein: CASSQDQGSPLHF

J gene: TRBJ2-6
D gene: NA
clone size: NA
V gene: TRBV5-6
CDR3 DNA: TGTGCCAGCAGCTTTGGTCGGGGCAGTCCGAGCTCTGGGGCCAACGTCCTGACTTTC
CDR3 protein: CASSFGRGSPSSGANVLTF

J gene: TRBJ2-3
D gene: TRBD1
clone size: once
V gene: TRBV27
CDR3 DNA: TGTGCCAGCAGAGGGACAGGGGCAGATACGCAGTATTTT
CDR3 protein: CASRGTGADTQYF

J gene: TRBJ2-1
D gene: NA
clone size: NA
V gene: TRBV6-5
CDR3 DNA: TGTGCCAGCAGTTACTCGGGGGGCGGCTATGAGCAGTTCTTC
CDR3 protein: CASSYSGGGYEQFF

J gene: TRBJ2-3
D gene: NA
clone size: NA
V gene: TRBV6-5
CDR3 DNA: TGTGCCAGCAGCGATAGAGATACGCAGTATTTT
CDR3 protein: CASSDRDTQYF

J gene: TRBJ2-1
D gene: NA
clone size: NA
V gene: TRBV27
CDR3 DNA: TGTGCCAGCAGTGTATCGACCCCGCCCGGGGAGCAGTTCTTC
CDR3 protein: CASSVSTPPGEQFF

J gene: TRBJ2-7
D gene: NA
clone size: NA
V gene: TRBV7-6
CDR3 DNA: TGTGCCAGCAGCCCCCTGACAGGTTTCGAGCAGTACTTC
CDR3 protein: CASSPLTGFEQYF

J gene: TRBJ2-5
D gene: NA
clone size: once
V gene: TRBV11-2
CDR3 DNA: TGTGCCAGCAGCTCCAGGGTCGTAAGGGTTGGGGAGACCCAGTACTTC
CDR3 protein: CASSSRVVRVGETQYF

J gene: TRBJ2-7
D gene: NA
clone size: NA
V gene: TRBV21-1
CDR3 DNA: TGTGCCAGCAGCAAAGTCCGCCGAGGGAGGGATTGTACCTACGAGCAGTACTTC
CDR3 protein: CASSKVRRGRDCTYEQYF

J gene: TRBJ1-2
D gene: NA
clone size: NA
V gene: TRBV6-1
CDR3 DNA: TGTGCCAGCAACCCTGCGGGTGCAGGGGAGTATGGCTACACCTTC
CDR3 protein: CASNPAGAGEYGYTF

J gene: TRBJ2-6
D gene: NA
clone size: NA
V gene: TRBV18
CDR3 DNA: TGTGCCAGCCCACCGTCGGGGGCCAACGTCCTGACTTTC
CDR3 protein: CASPPSGANVLTF

J gene: TRBJ2-3
D gene: NA
clone size: NA
V gene: TRBV11-2
CDR3 DNA: TGTGCCAGCAGCTTAGTAGCGAGTCGTACAGATACGCAGTATTTT
CDR3 protein: CASSLVASRTDTQYF

J gene: TRBJ2-1
D gene: NA
clone size: NA
V gene: TRBV10-3
CDR3 DNA: TGTGCCTCCCAAATAGGTCCTGAGCAGTTCTTC
CDR3 protein: CASQIGPEQFF

J gene: TRBJ2-7
D gene: TRBD2
clone size: NA
V gene: TRBV18
CDR3 DNA: TGTGCCAGCTCACCCGGACTAGCAACCTCCTACGAGCAGTACTTC
CDR3 protein: CASSPGLATSYEQYF

J gene: TRBJ2-7
D gene: NA
clone size: NA
V gene: TRBV5-5
CDR3 DNA: TGTGCCAGCAGCCCCCCCCGGGCGGGGAGCTACGAGCAGTACTTC
CDR3 protein: CASSPPRAGSYEQYF

J gene: TRBJ2-7
D gene: NA
clone size: NA
V gene: TRBV5-1
CDR3 DNA: TGCGCCAGCAGCTTTTCCCCCCCTAGATCTGACGAGCAGTACTTC
CDR3 protein: CASSFSPPRSDEQYF

J gene: TRBJ2-3
D gene: NA
clone size: NA
V gene: TRBV18
CDR3 DNA: TGTGCCAGCTCACCACTGGCAGCGACAGCAGGAGATACGCAGTATTTT
CDR3 protein: CASSPLAATAGDTQYF

J gene: TRBJ2-2
D gene: TRBD2
clone size: once
V gene: TRBV10-3
CDR3 DNA: TGTGCCATCAATAGCCTAGCGGGAGTAAACACCGGGGAGCTGTTTTTT
CDR3 protein: CAINSLAGVNTGELFF

J gene: TRBJ2-2
D gene: NA
clone size: NA
V gene: TRBV29-1
CDR3 DNA: TGCAGCGTCAACTCGGCGATAACCACCGGGGAGCTGTTTTTT
CDR3 protein: CSVNSAITTGELFF

J gene: TRBJ2-3
D gene: NA
clone size: NA
V gene: TRBV6-1
CDR3 DNA: TGTGCCAGCAGAGGCGGGGGCCCAGATACGCAGTATTTT
CDR3 protein: CASRGGGPDTQYF

J gene: TRBJ2-4
D gene: TRBD2
clone size: few
V gene: TRBV18
CDR3 DNA: TGTGCCAGCTCACCACGGGCTAGCGGGAGTAGTATATCAAAAAACATTCAGTACTTC
CDR3 protein: CASSPRASGSSISKNIQYF

J gene: TRBJ1-1
D gene: NA
clone size: NA
V gene: TRBV18
CDR3 DNA: TGTGCCAGCTCACCACTTGGGGGAATGAACACTGAAGCTTTCTTT
CDR3 protein: CASSPLGGMNTEAFF

J gene: TRBJ2-7
D gene: TRBD1
clone size: once
V gene: TRBV5-6
CDR3 DNA: TGTGCCAGCAGCTTGAGGGACAGCTCCTACGAGCAGTACTTC
CDR3 protein: CASSLRDSSYEQYF

J gene: TRBJ2-7
D gene: TRBD1
clone size: once
V gene: TRBV6-4
CDR3 DNA: TGTGCCAGCAGTGCTAAGAAGGACAGGGTTTCCTACGAGCAGTACTTC
CDR3 protein: CASSAKKDRVSYEQYF

J gene: TRBJ2-3
D gene: NA
clone size: NA
V gene: TRBV27
CDR3 DNA: TGTGCCAGCAGGCGGATACAAAGCACAGATACGCAGTATTTT
CDR3 protein: CASRRIQSTDTQYF

J gene: TRBJ1-1
D gene: NA
clone size: NA
V gene: TRBV5-4
CDR3 DNA: TGTGCCAGCAGCTTAGACAGGAGGGGAACTGAAGCTTTCTTT
CDR3 protein: CASSLDRRGTEAFF